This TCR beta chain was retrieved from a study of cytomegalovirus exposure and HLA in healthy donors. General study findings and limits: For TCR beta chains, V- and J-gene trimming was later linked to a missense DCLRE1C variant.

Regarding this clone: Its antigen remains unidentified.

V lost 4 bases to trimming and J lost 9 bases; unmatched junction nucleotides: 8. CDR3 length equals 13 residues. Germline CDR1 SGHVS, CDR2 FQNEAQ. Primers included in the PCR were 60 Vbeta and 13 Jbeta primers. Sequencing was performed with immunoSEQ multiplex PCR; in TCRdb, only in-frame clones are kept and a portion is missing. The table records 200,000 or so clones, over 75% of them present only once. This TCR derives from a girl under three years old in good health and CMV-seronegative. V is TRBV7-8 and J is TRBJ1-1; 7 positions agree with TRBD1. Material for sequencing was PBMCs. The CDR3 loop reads CASSSYLDRKAFF. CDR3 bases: TGTGCCAGCAGCTCTTACTTGGACAGGAAAGCTTTCTTT.